This T cell receptor beta chain was observed in a study of T-cell memory formation after mild COVID-19. The study's findings and limits: SARS-CoV-2 specificity of second-wave clones peaking day 37 was unconfirmed. Memory sampled before infection contained some responding clones, suggesting cross-reactive memory joined. CD4+ contracting clones were found mainly in CM and EM, and CD8+ ones in EMRA.

This clonotype appeared a few times. Its antigen is unknown. The CDR3 covers 13 residues. Germline assignment: CDR1 MNHEY and CDR2 SVGAGI. Trimming took 3 bases from V and 6 from J, leaving 8 bases between them. cDNA libraries for TCR alpha and TCR beta, carrying sample barcodes and UMIs, came from 5'RACE with constant-segment primers. One entry per CDR3 protein, called by TCRdb with MiXCR from the 5' RACE reads. The sample yields roughly 350,000 distinct CDR3 sequences, 20% to 25% seen once. The receptor's source is an adult woman who had mild COVID-19 (a few samples of this study predate the infection). Cell type and time point are not known. What was sequenced was PBMCs or a T cell subset sorted from them (not recorded which). V is TRBV6-5 and J is TRBJ2-2, with D perhaps matching TRBD2 (5 bases). CDR3 amino acids: CASSYPEAGELFF. Written as DNA, the CDR3 is TGTGCCAGCAGTTATCCGGAGGCCGGGGAGCTGTTTTTT.